The rows below give T cell receptor beta chains drawn from one sample of a study of glioma-infiltrating T cells after dendritic cell vaccination. Profiled with immunoSEQ multiplex PCR; TCRdb holds only in-frame clones, not every one. Among about 92,000 clones listed, around 86% were seen once. The starting material was blood, obtained before dendritic cell vaccination. These receptors all come from a human donor with glioblastoma. CDR3s include the opening cysteine and the closing phenylalanine or tryptophan. Fields, in order: J gene, clone size, V gene, D gene, CDR3 protein, CDR3 DNA. D genes are given only for firm matches. The size of a clone is reported for some rows only, either as once, few or many, or as a class for expanded clones.

TRBJ2-5 | - | TRBV7-9 | TRBD2 | CASSLVASGGARETQYF | TGTGCCAGCAGCTTAGTGGCTAGCGGGGGGGCCAGAGAGACCCAGTACTTC
TRBJ2-7 | - | TRBV7-9 | TRBD2 | CASSLGASGSTGEQYF | TGTGCCAGCAGCTTAGGGGCTAGCGGGAGTACAGGCGAGCAGTACTTC
TRBJ2-1 | once | TRBV13 | TRBD2 | CASSPRTSGSGNEQFF | TGTGCCAGCAGCCCGAGGACTAGCGGGAGTGGGAATGAGCAGTTCTTC
TRBJ2-1 | - | TRBV6-1 | TRBD2 | CASRVGLAGVEQFF | TGTGCCAGCAGAGTGGGACTAGCGGGAGTTGAGCAGTTCTTC
TRBJ2-7 | few | TRBV5-6 | - | CASSTLADTFGEQYF | TGTGCCAGCAGCACGTTAGCTGATACCTTCGGTGAGCAGTACTTC
TRBJ1-1 | - | TRBV7-8 | - | CASSLKQDGTEAFF | TGTGCCAGCAGCTTAAAGCAGGATGGCACTGAAGCTTTCTTT
TRBJ1-5 | - | TRBV18 | - | CASSPRAGEGFFQPQHF | TGTGCCAGCTCACCACGGGCAGGGGAAGGATTTTTTCAGCCCCAGCATTTT
TRBJ1-1 | - | TRBV5-1 | - | CASSLVPGVGVNTEAFF | TGCGCCAGCAGCTTGGTTCCAGGGGTTGGGGTAAACACTGAAGCTTTCTTT
TRBJ1-4 | - | TRBV7-9 | TRBD1 | CASSPRTGGGSREKLFF | TGTGCCAGCAGCCCTCGGACAGGGGGCGGCAGTAGGGAAAAACTGTTTTTT
TRBJ2-1 | once | TRBV10-3 | TRBD1 | CAISWDSRMGNEQFF | TGTGCCATCAGCTGGGACAGCCGGATGGGCAATGAGCAGTTCTTC
TRBJ2-6 | - | TRBV19 | - | CASSIDRGGRSGANVLTF | TGTGCCAGTAGTATAGATCGAGGAGGGCGCTCTGGGGCCAACGTCCTGACTTTC
TRBJ1-1 | - | TRBV4-3 | - | CASSQKEGAGTEAFF | TGCGCCAGCAGCCAGAAGGAGGGAGCAGGGACTGAAGCTTTCTTT
TRBJ1-5 | - | TRBV14 | - | CASSQDRVPQPQHF | TGTGCCAGCAGCCAAGACAGGGTTCCTCAGCCCCAGCATTTT
TRBJ1-1 | - | TRBV2 | - | CASSEAYLGDLF | TGTGCCAGCAGTGAAGCTTATCTGGGAGATCTCTTT
TRBJ2-7 | - | TRBV27 | TRBD2 | CASSPTGGGTYEQYF | TGTGCCAGCAGCCCGACGGGGGGGGGTACCTACGAGCAGTACTTC
TRBJ2-4 | once | TRBV19 | - | CASSKGELAKNIQYF | TGTGCCAGTAGTAAGGGGGAGTTAGCCAAAAACATTCAGTACTTC
TRBJ2-3 | few | TRBV7-2 | TRBD2 | CASSLQPPGGDTQYF | TGTGCCAGCAGCTTACAACCGCCGGGAGGAGATACGCAGTATTTT
TRBJ2-1 | - | TRBV7-7 | - | CASSNKGPSNEQFF | TGTGCCAGCAGCAATAAGGGGCCATCCAATGAGCAGTTCTTC
TRBJ1-4 | - | TRBV2 | - | CASSPRTGKTANEKLFF | TGTGCCAGCAGCCCTAGGACGGGGAAGACGGCTAATGAAAAACTGTTTTTT
TRBJ1-3 | - | TRBV19 | - | CASSDRGSGNTIYF | TGTGCCAGTAGTGATAGAGGATCTGGAAACACCATATATTTT
TRBJ2-1 | - | TRBV27 | - | CASSHRGTKAYEQFF | TGTGCCAGCAGCCACCGGGGAACTAAGGCTTATGAGCAGTTCTTC
TRBJ2-7 | - | TRBV13 | - | CASSLGTQEQYF | TGTGCCAGCAGCTTAGGGACTCAGGAGCAGTACTTC
TRBJ2-3 | - | TRBV7-3 | TRBD1 | CASSLTRDRGADTQYF | TGTGCCAGCAGCTTAACGAGGGACAGGGGCGCAGATACGCAGTATTTT
TRBJ2-7 | - | TRBV19 | TRBD1 | CASSMPGQGSYEQYF | TGTGCCAGTAGTATGCCGGGACAGGGTAGCTACGAGCAGTACTTC
TRBJ2-7 | - | TRBV6-5 | TRBD1 | CASRRTGNYEQYF | TGTGCCAGCAGGAGGACAGGGAACTACGAGCAGTACTTC
TRBJ1-2 | - | TRBV11-1 | TRBD1 | CASSRWAGGDYGYTF | TGTGCCAGCAGCCGGTGGGCAGGGGGCGACTATGGCTACACCTTC
TRBJ2-7 | - | TRBV10-3 | - | CAIMSQGKDEQYF | TGTGCCATCATGAGTCAGGGAAAGGATGAGCAGTACTTC
TRBJ2-7 | many | TRBV5-6 | TRBD1 | CASSRQGVAYEQYF | TGTGCCAGCAGCAGGCAGGGGGTGGCCTACGAGCAGTACTTC
TRBJ1-5 | - | TRBV18 | - | CASSPEGVRNQPQHF | TGTGCCAGCTCACCGGAGGGTGTCCGAAATCAGCCCCAGCATTTT
TRBJ2-6 | - | TRBV30 | - | CAWRPRGSGGANVLTF | TGTGCCTGGAGGCCCAGAGGGTCGGGTGGGGCCAACGTCCTGACTTTC
TRBJ2-4 | few | TRBV6-1 | TRBD2 | CASSDPPPLGVAGSNIQYF | TGTGCCAGCAGTGATCCCCCTCCATTGGGGGTAGCGGGAAGTAACATTCAGTACTTC
TRBJ1-2 | - | TRBV27 | - | CASSSIGSFGVIYGYTF | TGTGCCAGCAGTTCCATCGGTTCGTTCGGGGTAATCTATGGCTACACCTTC
TRBJ2-1 | once | TRBV27 | TRBD2 | CASRVVGAGGSYNEQFF | TGTGCCAGCAGAGTTGTAGGGGCGGGAGGGTCCTACAATGAGCAGTTCTTC
TRBJ2-7 | once | TRBV9 | - | CASSSPGGSAYEQYF | TGTGCCAGCAGCTCCCCCGGGGGATCCGCCTACGAGCAGTACTTC
TRBJ1-1 | - | TRBV28 | TRBD1 | CASSLYTGGTEAFF | TGTGCCAGCAGTCTTTACACAGGGGGCACTGAAGCTTTCTTT
TRBJ2-7 | once | TRBV11-2 | - | CASSPGVASQYSYEQYF | TGTGCCAGCAGCCCCGGGGTGGCAAGCCAGTACTCCTACGAGCAGTACTTC
TRBJ2-6 | - | TRBV9 | - | CASSLPSSGANVLTF | TGTGCCAGCAGCCTACCAAGCTCTGGGGCCAACGTCCTGACTTTC
TRBJ2-5 | few | TRBV6-5 | TRBD2 | CASRDERGGQETQYF | TGTGCCAGCAGAGATGAGCGGGGGGGCCAAGAGACCCAGTACTTC
TRBJ2-7 | - | TRBV5-4 | TRBD1 | CASSLEGQGVEQYF | TGTGCCAGCAGCTTGGAGGGACAGGGTGTCGAGCAGTACTTC
TRBJ1-4 | - | TRBV11-2 | TRBD1 | CASSLGDRDNEKLFF | TGTGCCAGCAGCTTAGGGGACAGGGATAATGAAAAACTGTTTTTT
TRBJ2-7 | once | TRBV19 | - | CASNPRVGVYEQYF | TGTGCCAGTAACCCCCGAGTCGGGGTCTACGAGCAGTACTTC
TRBJ2-5 | - | TRBV28 | TRBD2 | CASSSPLAGGPETQYF | TGTGCCAGCAGTTCACCGCTAGCGGGAGGGCCGGAGACCCAGTACTTC
TRBJ1-3 | - | TRBV5-6 | - | CASSLGQTGNTIYF | TGTGCCAGCAGCTTGGGACAGACAGGAAACACCATATATTTT
TRBJ2-7 | - | TRBV5-8 | - | CASSLLQDTYEQYF | TGTGCCAGCAGCTTACTACAGGACACCTACGAGCAGTACTTC
TRBJ2-1 | - | TRBV11-3 | TRBD2 | CASSFGLAGGRDEQFF | TGTGCCAGCAGCTTTGGGCTAGCGGGAGGGCGGGATGAGCAGTTCTTC
TRBJ1-5 | - | TRBV11-2 | - | CASSLDRRGNQPQHF | TGTGCCAGCAGCTTAGATCGCAGGGGCAATCAGCCCCAGCATTTT
TRBJ2-1 | - | TRBV13 | TRBD2 | CASSESLLAGGPASYNEQFF | TGTGCCAGCAGCGAATCGCTCTTAGCGGGAGGGCCAGCCTCCTACAATGAGCAGTTCTTC
TRBJ1-2 | - | TRBV7-8 | TRBD1 | CASSPLSGTGGSFGYTF | TGTGCCAGCAGCCCACTCTCCGGGACAGGGGGCAGTTTTGGCTACACCTTC
TRBJ2-2 | - | TRBV29-1 | - | CSVEPGARNTGELFF | TGCAGCGTTGAACCAGGGGCGCGGAACACCGGGGAGCTGTTTTTT
TRBJ2-7 | - | TRBV19 | - | CASSIDWGWAYEQYF | TGTGCCAGTAGTATAGATTGGGGCTGGGCCTACGAGCAGTACTTC
TRBJ1-5 | - | TRBV7-9 | TRBD1 | CASSRGDRVANQPQHF | TGTGCCAGCAGCAGGGGGGACAGGGTAGCAAATCAGCCCCAGCATTTT
TRBJ2-1 | - | TRBV29-1 | - | CSVSGTSSYNEQFF | TGCAGCGTCTCCGGGACATCCTCCTACAATGAGCAGTTCTTC
TRBJ2-7 | - | TRBV7-9 | TRBD1 | CASSLGPGQESYEQYF | TGTGCCAGCAGCTTAGGCCCGGGACAGGAGAGCTACGAGCAGTACTTC
TRBJ2-3 | - | TRBV7-9 | - | CASRLAVSDTQYF | TGTGCCAGCAGACTAGCCGTTTCAGATACGCAGTATTTT